Only one count was recorded for the clone carrying this T cell receptor (beta chain). The data derive from a study of blood T cell repertoires in COVID-19. Study at large: PBMCs, B-cell-depleted T cells, or T cells were the source of the cDNA or gDNA that made up the material.

Authors' methods: Amplification of reference gene primers provided the estimated nucleated cell counts. Measured with immunoSEQ multiplex PCR; TCRdb has only the in-frame clones, and not every one. That table furnishes V, J and clone size, whereas the DNA furnished D and trimming. The sample holds more than 35,000 clones; more than 70% are singletons and the top ten take roughly 10%. Per the germline V gene, CDR1 is KGHSH and CDR2 is LQKENI. The CDR3 loop spans 13 amino acids. With 3 bases removed from V and 4 bases from J, the gap between germline ends came to 9 bases. The sample was peripheral blood. This sequence originates from a man aged 55 to 70 with active COVID-19. The rearrangement uses TRBV18 and TRBJ2-5; no clear D gene. The CDR3 DNA follows: TGTGCCAGCTCACCTTCTTCCCTAGAGACCCAGTACTTC. The encoded protein is CASSPSSLETQYF.